A single sample is the source of the 9 T cell receptor beta chains below, sequenced in a study of blood T cell repertoires in COVID-19. Assay: immunoSEQ multiplex PCR; the TCRdb copy retains only in-frame clones and omits some. Among 300,000 to 450,000 clones listed, less than 85% were seen once. Sequencing used peripheral blood. These receptors were taken from a woman aged 18 to 35 with acute or convalescent COVID-19.

DNA of the CDR3: TGCGCCAGCAGCCAACTCACCGGGACAGCCTATGGCTACACCTTC. Translated, it gives CASSQLTGTAYGYTF. V is TRBV4-1 and J is TRBJ1-2; 7 bases agree with TRBD1. Unmatched junction bases numbered 7, after V lost 2 bases and J lost 4 bases. The CDR3 extends over 15 amino acids. The germline V gene encodes CDR1 MGHRA and CDR2 YSYEKL.

The rearrangement links TRBV10-2 to TRBJ1-6, with D hard to call. CDR3 length: 15 residues. V lost 2 bases, J lost 9 bases, and 14 bases lay in between. Germline CDR1 and CDR2: WSHSY and SAAADI. DNA of the CDR3: TGCGCCAGCAGTGAGGGGCAGACCGATGGTTCACCCCTCCACTTT. The encoded protein is CASSEGQTDGSPLHF.

The chain recombines TRBV27 with TRBJ2-1; tentatively, D is TRBD1 (6 bases). With 2 bases removed from V and 0 bases from J, the gap between germline ends came to 8 bases. Germline CDR1 and CDR2: MNHEY and SMNVEV (reference sequence). The CDR3 has 15 residues. In DNA, the CDR3 is TGTGCCAGCAGTTTAGACAGGCCCTCCTACAATGAGCAGTTCTTC. It specifies CASSLDRPSYNEQFF.

The J gene is TRBJ1-1, the V gene TRBV10-3, with 10 bases fitting TRBD1. This CDR3 is 15 amino acids long. J was trimmed by 0 bases and V by 6 bases; bases with no gene match: 4. Germline CDR1 ENHRY, CDR2 SYGVKD. In DNA form, the CDR3 reads TGTGCCATCAGGAGACAGGGGGCAATGAACACTGAAGCTTTCTTT. Translation: CAIRRQGAMNTEAFF.

The genes are TRBV3-1 (or the pseudogene TRBV3-2) and TRBJ1-6; 8 bases line up with TRBD1. The germline CDR1 and CDR2 sequences are LGHDT and YNNKEL (reference sequence). J gave up 9 bases and V 1 base, and 2 bases lay outside the gene matches. The CDR3 loop spans 14 amino acids. The CDR3 loop reads CASSQAQGASPLHF. CDR3 bases: TGTGCCAGCAGCCAAGCCCAGGGGGCTTCACCCCTCCACTTT.

The V call is TRBV6-1, the J call TRBJ1-2; D uncertain. V lost 2 bases, J lost 8 bases, and 12 bases lay in between. The CDR3 consists of 13 residues. CDR1 and CDR2 (germline): MNHNS, SASEGT. The CDR3 sequence: CASSEYQVGGYTF. As DNA, the CDR3 is TGTGCCAGCAGTGAATACCAGGTTGGAGGCTACACCTTC.

The chain joins TRBV7-9 to TRBJ1-5; a weak D match, TRBD1 (5 bases). CDR3 length: 15 amino acids. Trimming took 5 bases from V and 0 from J, leaving 11 bases between them. The germline CDR1 and CDR2 sequences are SEHNR and FQNEAQ (reference sequence). The CDR3, as DNA: TGTGCCAGCAGCCAGGGAACTAATAGCAATCAGCCCCAGCATTTT. Residues: CASSQGTNSNQPQHF.

This chain connects TRBV5-1 to TRBJ2-7; TRBD1 aligns across 9 bases. CDR1 SGHRS and CDR2 YFSETQ come from the germline V gene. This CDR3 is 15 amino acids long. V shed 2 bases and J 6 bases; nucleotides not matched to a gene: 9. This CDR3 is CASSFSGTGISEQYF. The DNA for the CDR3 is TGCGCCAGCAGCTTCTCCGGGACAGGGATCTCCGAGCAGTACTTC.

The J gene is TRBJ1-1, the V gene TRBV13; 8 nucleotides agree with TRBD1. The CDR3 is 15 residues long. Germline CDR1 PRHDT, CDR2 FYEKMQ (reference sequence). The V gene end was trimmed by 4 bases and the J gene end by 0 bases; junction bases not matched to a gene: 4. The CDR3 DNA sequence: TGTGCCAGCAGCTCTACAGGGGGGGTGAACACTGAAGCTTTCTTT. Translated, it gives CASSSTGGVNTEAFF. Supplemented by reference TRBV13 and TRBJ1-1, the full variable domain reads AAGVIQSPRHLIKEKRETATLKCYPIPRHDTVYWYQQGPGQDPQFLISFYEKMQSDKGSIPDRFSAQQFSDYHSELNMSSLELGDSALYFCASSSTGGVNTEAFFGQGTRLTVV.